One sample yielded the 26 T cell receptor beta chains listed below, sequenced in a study of blood T cells in healthy people across ages. The use of a sample-barcoded 5' primer and a J-beta primer mix characterized a second PCR of roughly 6 to 11 cycles. Using its own MiXCR run on the 5' RACE reads, TCRdb lists one record per CDR3 protein. The table shows 1.2 million to 1.5 million distinct CDR3 sequences, with 42% occurring only once. Material for sequencing was blood. The receptors were gathered from a woman aged 18-29 years in good health.

In its sample, this clonotype was seen a few times. This chain links TRBV5-1 with TRBJ2-7; D not certain. CDR1 and CDR2 from the germline V gene are SGHRS and YFSETQ. V lost 0 bases, J lost 0 bases, and 10 bases lay in between. The CDR3 has 15 amino acids. The CDR3 coding sequence is TGCGCCAGCAGCTTGGCGGCAGGCCTCTCCTACGAGCAGTACTTC. It yields the protein CASSLAAGLSYEQYF.

This clonotype has just a few counts. The gene calls are TRBV10-2 and TRBJ1-2; no definite D call. Germline CDR1 WSHSY, CDR2 SAAADI. V lost 10 bases, J lost 2 bases, and 11 bases lay in between. This CDR3 contains 12 residues. CDR3 in DNA: TGCGCCACCTTCGGGTCGAACTATGGCTACACCTTC. It encodes CATFGSNYGYTF.

The V gene is TRBV6-1, the J gene TRBJ2-1, with 8 positions matching TRBD2. CDR3 length: 15 residues. The ends lost 8 bases at V and 7 bases at J; junction bases unmatched: 13. The V gene's germline CDR1 is MNHNS and CDR2 SASEGT. CDR3 in amino acids: CASQPFGSGRNEQFF. Written as DNA, the CDR3 is TGTGCCAGCCAACCGTTTGGGAGCGGGAGAAATGAGCAGTTCTTC.

This clonotype has just a few counts. This chain connects TRBV20-1 to TRBJ2-1, with TRBD2 as a possible D gene (5 bases). Trimming shortened V by 3 bases and J by 2 bases, and 8 bases separated the two germline ends. CDR3 length equals 13 residues. From germline, CDR1 is DFQATT and CDR2 SNEGSKA (reference sequence). This chain's CDR3 is CSASGVTYNEQFF. The CDR3 coding sequence is TGCAGTGCTAGCGGGGTTACCTACAATGAGCAGTTCTTC.

This chain connects TRBV20-1 to TRBJ1-1; 10 bases agree with TRBD1. This CDR3 has 17 residues. CDR1 is DFQATT and CDR2 is SNEGSKA in the germline V gene (reference sequence). With V trimmed by 1 base and J by 0 bases, 8 bases remained unmatched. This CDR3 reads CSARGDRGYWVNTEAFF. The DNA for the CDR3 is TGCAGTGCTAGAGGGGACAGGGGATATTGGGTGAACACTGAAGCTTTCTTT.

This clonotype showed up just a few times. The rearrangement joins TRBV7-9 to TRBJ2-1; possible D gene TRBD2, 5 bases. The germline V and J ends were trimmed by 6 bases and 0 bases, with 18 bases remaining between them. Germline V gene lookup returns CDR1 SEHNR and CDR2 FQNEAQ (reference sequence). The CDR3 is 17 residues long. This chain's CDR3 is CASSSTLARASYNEQFF. The DNA of the CDR3 is TGTGCCAGCAGTTCTACTTTAGCGAGAGCCTCCTACAATGAGCAGTTCTTC.

This chain uses TRBV5-1 with TRBJ2-1; 12 bases are shared with TRBD2. Germline trimming cut 4 bases from V and 0 bases from J; bases unmatched to any gene: 5. The CDR3 runs 17 residues. In germline, CDR1 is SGHRS, CDR2 YFSETQ. In DNA form, the CDR3 reads TGCGCCAGCAGCAGGGCTAGCGGGGGGGGCTCCTACAATGAGCAGTTCTTC. It translates to CASSRASGGGSYNEQFF.

The chain employs TRBV20-1 and TRBJ2-4; D gene ambiguous. The V end lost 0 bases, the J end lost 0 bases, and 6 bases lay between the germline ends. This CDR3 region has 14 residues. Germline loops: CDR1 DFQATT, CDR2 SNEGSKA (reference sequence). The CDR3 loop reads CSARDRSAKNIQYF. DNA for the CDR3: TGCAGTGCTAGAGATCGCTCAGCCAAAAACATTCAGTACTTC.

This sequence joins TRBV7-9 and TRBJ1-4; D not certain. Germline V gene data show CDR1 as SEHNR and CDR2 as FQNEAQ (reference sequence). V lost 3 bases and J lost 1, with 6 bases in between. This CDR3 is built from 14 residues. Here the CDR3 reads CASSFSRTNEKLFF. The DNA for the CDR3 is TGTGCCAGCAGCTTTTCCAGAACTAATGAAAAACTGTTTTTT.

The chain couples TRBV7-9 to TRBJ2-7, with 10 bases identical to TRBD1. Trimming cost V 3 bases and J 5 bases; bases outside gene matches: 13. This CDR3 has 17 amino acids. Germline CDR1 is SEHNR and CDR2 is FQNEAQ (reference sequence). The CDR3 DNA is TGTGCCAGCAGCTTGCCTCCACCGGGACAGGGGTCCCACGAGCAGTACTTC. Translation gives CASSLPPPGQGSHEQYF.

This clonotype was counted only a few times. CDR3 coding DNA: TGTGCCAGCAGTTACGCGAGAACGGAGGCTGAAGCTTTCTTT. Amino acids: CASSYARTEAEAFF. The chain uses TRBV6-5 and TRBJ1-1; D remains unclear. Germline V lookup: CDR1 MNHEY, CDR2 SVGAGI. The CDR3 is 14 amino acids. V lost 2 bases to trimming and J lost 6 bases, with 13 bases between them.

The V call is TRBV20-1, the J call TRBJ1-1; D call uncertain. V gave up 6 bases and J gave up 5 bases, with 13 bases separating them. This CDR3 comprises 12 residues. Per the germline V gene, CDR1 is DFQATT and CDR2 is SNEGSKA (reference sequence). The CDR3 loop reads CSAKTDNTEAFF. DNA for the CDR3: TGCAGTGCAAAAACCGATAATACTGAAGCTTTCTTT.

The V call is TRBV20-1, the J call TRBJ1-2; D may be TRBD1 (6 bases). The CDR3 has 11 residues. Trimming took 5 bases from V and 6 from J, leaving 10 bases between them. Per the germline V gene, CDR1 is DFQATT and CDR2 is SNEGSKA (reference sequence). CDR3 sequence (DNA): TGCAGTGCTCCCCGGACAGATGGCTACACCTTC. It specifies CSAPRTDGYTF.

The chain employs TRBV9 and TRBJ2-2; 9 bases are shared with TRBD2. Germline trimming cut 4 bases from V and 7 bases from J; bases unmatched to any gene: 8. Germline V gene sequence: CDR1 SGDLS, CDR2 YYNGEE. This CDR3 has 15 residues. The CDR3 DNA reads as TGTGCCAGCAGCAACGCGGGGGGGCTCGGCGGGGAGCTGTTTTTT. It encodes CASSNAGGLGGELFF.

This clonotype showed up just a few times. This rearrangement joins TRBV7-9 to TRBJ2-7; D tentatively reads TRBD1 or TRBD2 (5 bases each). The V gene's germline CDR1 is SEHNR and CDR2 FQNEAQ (reference sequence). The CDR3 is 12 residues long. V was pared by 5 bases and J by 6 bases, with 11 bases between. CDR3 coding DNA: TGTGCCAGCAGCGAAATGGGGGTCGAGCAGTACTTC. Translated, it gives CASSEMGVEQYF.

Only a few counts were recorded for this clonotype. The rearrangement links TRBV27 to TRBJ1-4; D is perhaps TRBD1 (5 bases). Germline loops: CDR1 MNHEY, CDR2 SMNVEV (reference sequence). The CDR3 loop spans 15 amino acids. Trimming stripped 3 bases from V and 8 bases from J, with 16 bases between. CDR3 loop: CASSFTVGGGEKLFF. CDR3 DNA sequence: TGTGCCAGCAGTTTCACGGTTGGGGGAGGAGAAAAACTGTTTTTT.

The chain uses TRBV11-2 and TRBJ2-1; 9 nucleotides line up with TRBD1. Germline trimming cut 6 bases from V and 0 bases from J; bases unmatched to any gene: 15. The CDR3 runs to 19 residues. The V gene's germline CDR1 is SGHAT and CDR2 FQNNGV. The CDR3 bases are TGTGCCAGCAGTTCACCGGGACAGGGTATCGGGAGCTCCTACAATGAGCAGTTCTTC. Protein product: CASSSPGQGIGSSYNEQFF.

This clonotype was seen a handful of times. The CDR3 protein is CASSVDGTSSYEQYF. Here the CDR3 DNA reads TGTGCCAGCAGCGTAGATGGGACTAGCAGTTACGAGCAGTACTTC. The genes are TRBV9 and TRBJ2-7; 9 bases map to TRBD2. From germline, CDR1 is SGDLS and CDR2 YYNGEE. V lost 0 bases and J lost 4; bases outside the gene matches: 5. There are 15 residues in the CDR3.

CDR3 sequence: CAISEASFNQPQHF. Written as DNA, the CDR3 is TGTGCCATCAGTGAGGCGAGTTTTAATCAGCCCCAGCATTTT. V and J are TRBV10-3 and TRBJ1-5, with D unresolved. The CDR3 spans 14 residues. V lost 2 bases and J lost 4, with 9 bases in between. Looked up from germline, CDR1 is ENHRY and CDR2 is SYGVKD.

Of note for this clonotype: A much larger clone differs from this one at a single base, so this may be a read error. This chain joins TRBV3-1 and TRBJ2-2; D uncertain. Germline CDR1 LGHDT, CDR2 YNNKEL (reference sequence). V was trimmed by 4 bases and J by 5 bases, leaving 11 bases between them. This CDR3 has 14 amino acids. The CDR3 DNA follows: TGTGCCAGCAGCCGCATACAGAGGACCGGGGAGCTGTTTTTT. Its protein product is CASSRIQRTGELFF.

Only a few counts were recorded for this clonotype. This chain links TRBV12-3 or TRBV12-4 with TRBJ1-2; no reliable D call. This CDR3 comprises 16 residues. The V end lost 3 bases, the J end lost 6 bases, and 20 bases lay between the germline ends. This CDR3 reads CASSFWKATPGHGYTF. The CDR3 coding sequence is TGTGCCAGCAGTTTTTGGAAGGCCACCCCCGGCCATGGCTACACCTTC.

This clonotype was seen a handful of times. The chain is built from TRBV20-1 and TRBJ2-3; TRBD2 matches at 11 bases. Germline V CDR1 and CDR2: DFQATT, SNEGSKA (reference sequence). V lost 1 base, J lost 5 bases, and 8 bases stayed unmatched. The CDR3 sequence is 16 residues long. CDR3 amino acids: CSARVLTSGSKDTQYF. The CDR3 DNA follows: TGCAGTGCTAGAGTTTTAACTAGCGGGAGTAAAGATACGCAGTATTTT.

This chain connects TRBV2 to TRBJ2-7; D might be TRBD1 or TRBD2, each matching 6 bases. The V and J ends lost 8 bases and 6 bases respectively, with 17 bases between them. The CDR3 runs 13 residues. CDR1 SNHLY and CDR2 FYNNEI come from the germline V gene. The CDR3 bases are TGTGCCAGCGCCCCCGGGGGCGACTCCGAGCAGTACTTC. It codes for CASAPGGDSEQYF.

V is TRBV5-1 and J is TRBJ2-7; D might be TRBD1 (6 bases). This CDR3 spans 15 amino acids. V lost 5 bases, J lost 6 bases, and 21 bases lay in between. Germline lookup yields CDR1 SGHRS and CDR2 YFSETQ. The DNA of the CDR3 is TGCGCCAGCAGAGAAGACAGGCAGTATTCCGGCGAGCAGTACTTC. Translation gives CASREDRQYSGEQYF.

The chain carries TRBV3-1 and TRBJ1-5; D unresolved. With 6 bases removed from V and 5 bases from J, the gap between germline ends came to 11 bases. Germline V gene sequence: CDR1 LGHDT, CDR2 YNNKEL (reference sequence). CDR3 length: 13 amino acids. The CDR3 here is CASSRHGDQPQHF. In DNA form, the CDR3 reads TGTGCCAGCAGTCGACACGGGGATCAGCCCCAGCATTTT.

This clonotype was counted a few times. This chain links TRBV5-1 with TRBJ2-3; 10 bases are a match to TRBD1. CDR1 and CDR2 from the germline V gene are SGHRS and YFSETQ. The V gene end was trimmed by 7 bases and the J gene end by 4 bases; junction bases not matched to a gene: 6. The CDR3 sequence is 14 residues long. The CDR3 nucleotides are TGCGCCAGCTACGACGGACAGGGGGCAGATACGCAGTATTTT. The encoded protein is CASYDGQGADTQYF.